A selection of T cell receptor beta chains follows, all from one sample in a study of blood T cell repertoires in COVID-19. Data came from immunoSEQ multiplex PCR; TCRdb stores just in-frame clones and leaves some out. The sample lists 250,000 or so clones, about 80% occurring once. Sequencing was performed on PBMCs or T cells enriched from blood (not recorded which). The receptors were gathered from a man aged 45-60 years who had recovered from COVID-19. CDR3s include the opening cysteine and the closing phenylalanine or tryptophan. D genes are given only for firm matches. Some rows have no size entry. The others give once, few or many, or a class for an expanded clone.

NA,NA,TRBJ1-1,TRBV14,CASSQTLGGAAFF,TGTGCCAGCAGCCAGACGCTAGGGGGTGCGGCTTTCTTT
NA,NA,TRBJ2-7,TRBV21-1,CASSEVPYEREYF,TGTGCCAGCAGCGAGGTCCCCTACGAGCGGGAGTACTTC
NA,NA,TRBJ1-1,TRBV3-1/TRBV3-2,CASSQGGSAGGTEAFF,TGTGCCAGCAGCCAAGGGGGGTCGGCAGGAGGGACTGAAGCTTTCTTT
TRBD2,few,TRBJ2-2,TRBV6-5,CASRRSGGNTGELFF,TGTGCCAGCAGGCGTAGCGGGGGGAACACCGGGGAGCTGTTTTTT
NA,NA,TRBJ1-5,TRBV7-9,CASSFRDSYQPQHF,TGTGCCAGCAGCTTCCGTGACAGTTATCAGCCCCAGCATTTT
TRBD2,few,TRBJ2-1,TRBV7-9,CASSLVSGRNYNEQFF,TGTGCCAGCAGCTTAGTTAGCGGGAGAAACTACAATGAGCAGTTCTTC
TRBD1,NA,TRBJ1-2,TRBV15,CATSRDPGTAYGYTF,TGTGCCACCAGCAGAGATCCCGGGACAGCCTATGGCTACACCTTC
TRBD1,NA,TRBJ1-2,TRBV5-1,CASSLGDRGIYGYTF,TGCGCCAGCAGCTTAGGGGACAGGGGAATCTATGGCTACACCTTC
TRBD1,NA,TRBJ1-2,TRBV9,CASSGTQGSGYGYTF,TGTGCCAGCAGCGGAACACAGGGGTCGGGCTATGGCTACACCTTC
NA,NA,TRBJ1-5,TRBV28,CASNPRTTLSNQPQHF,TGTGCCAGCAACCCCCGGACAACCCTTAGCAATCAGCCCCAGCATTTT
TRBD1,NA,TRBJ1-1,TRBV18,CASSPPGQPMRNTEAFF,TGTGCCAGCTCACCACCGGGACAGCCGATGAGAAACACTGAAGCTTTCTTT
NA,NA,TRBJ2-1,TRBV24-1,CATSDVRVRDNEQFF,TGTGCCACCAGTGATGTAAGGGTCAGGGACAATGAGCAGTTCTTC
NA,NA,TRBJ2-7,TRBV14,CASSQERLRPSSYEQYF,TGTGCCAGCAGCCAAGAAAGGTTGAGGCCGTCTTCCTACGAGCAGTACTTC
TRBD1,NA,TRBJ1-5,TRBV2,CASRGDSLSNQPQHF,TGTGCCAGCAGAGGGGACAGTCTTAGCAATCAGCCCCAGCATTTT
TRBD2,NA,TRBJ2-2,TRBV7-6,CASSSTTLAGDLLPRELFF,TGTGCCAGCAGCTCCACCACCCTAGCGGGGGACTTACTCCCACGGGAGCTGTTTTTT
TRBD1,NA,TRBJ1-6,TRBV2,CASGDSSSYNSPLHF,TGTGCCAGCGGGGACAGCAGCTCCTATAATTCACCCCTCCACTTT
NA,once,TRBJ2-7,TRBV2,CASSTDSYEQYF,TGTGCCAGCTCTACAGATTCCTACGAGCAGTACTTC
TRBD1,NA,TRBJ2-5,TRBV6-5,CASSHNDRGYETQYF,TGTGCCAGCAGTCACAACGACAGGGGGTACGAGACCCAGTACTTC
TRBD2,NA,TRBJ2-1,TRBV5-1,CASEAGGAPHNEQFF,TGCGCCAGCGAAGCCGGGGGGGCCCCTCACAATGAGCAGTTCTTC
TRBD1,few,TRBJ2-7,TRBV9,CASSVEVSGQSSYEQYF,TGTGCCAGCAGCGTAGAGGTTTCGGGACAGAGCTCCTACGAGCAGTACTTC
TRBD1,NA,TRBJ2-3,TRBV23-1,CANESRDRGPAGQGPDTQYF,TGCGCCAACGAGTCCCGGGACAGGGGCCCCGCAGGGCAGGGGCCAGATACGCAGTATTTT
NA,NA,TRBJ1-3,TRBV5-1,CASSLGLQGNQDTIYF,TGCGCCAGCAGCTTGGGACTACAGGGAAACCAAGACACCATATATTTT
TRBD1,NA,TRBJ2-3,TRBV10-2,CASSEPTAGGSTDTQYF,TGCGCCAGCAGTGAGCCCACGGCAGGGGGAAGCACAGATACGCAGTATTTT
TRBD1,NA,TRBJ2-4,TRBV5-4,CASSRRGQGGTQYF,TGTGCCAGCAGCCGTAGGGGACAGGGGGGAACCCAGTACTTC
NA,NA,TRBJ1-1,TRBV27,CATMGLSNTEAFF,TGTGCCACTATGGGACTTTCGAACACTGAAGCTTTCTTT
TRBD1,NA,TRBJ1-6,TRBV11-2,CASSLTGTGGFNSPLHF,TGTGCCAGCAGCTTGACCGGGACAGGGGGTTTTAATTCACCCCTCCACTTT
NA,NA,TRBJ2-3,TRBV7-9,CASSLAAADTQYF,TGTGCCAGCAGCTTGGCGGCGGCAGATACGCAGTATTTT
NA,NA,TRBJ2-1,TRBV7-9,CASSFYTTRNEQFF,TGTGCCAGCAGCTTTTATACAACCCGCAATGAGCAGTTCTTC
NA,NA,TRBJ2-1,TRBV3-1/TRBV3-2,CASSQRDLSSYNEQFF,TGTGCCAGCAGCCAGCGGGACCTGAGCTCCTACAATGAGCAGTTCTTC
TRBD1,NA,TRBJ1-5,TRBV18,CASSPYRGDGNQPQHF,TGTGCCAGCTCACCGTACAGGGGCGATGGCAATCAGCCCCAGCATTTT
NA,NA,TRBJ1-5,TRBV27,CASSLSASNQPQHF,TGTGCCAGCAGTTTATCAGCCTCCAATCAGCCCCAGCATTTT
TRBD2,NA,TRBJ2-7,TRBV28,CASSWKRGLSSYEQYF,TGTGCCAGCAGTTGGAAGCGGGGACTAAGCTCCTACGAGCAGTACTTC
NA,few,TRBJ1-5,TRBV27,CASSLQAGVSNQPQHF,TGTGCCAGCAGTTTACAGGCAGGGGTGAGCAATCAGCCCCAGCATTTT
TRBD2,NA,TRBJ2-3,TRBV7-8,CASSLGGRGAGGGTDTQYF,TGTGCCAGCAGCTTGGGGGGGCGGGGGGCGGGGGGAGGCACAGATACGCAGTATTTT
NA,NA,TRBJ1-5,TRBV28,CASSFDKGTVGNQPQHF,TGTGCCAGCAGTTTCGACAAAGGAACAGTGGGCAATCAGCCCCAGCATTTT
NA,NA,TRBJ2-7,TRBV28,CASTPNGIYEQYF,TGTGCCAGCACCCCCAACGGGATCTACGAGCAGTACTTC
TRBD1,once,TRBJ2-3,TRBV27,CASSPGTGGLTDTQYF,TGTGCCAGCAGTCCCGGGACAGGGGGTCTTACAGATACGCAGTATTTT
TRBD1,NA,TRBJ2-5,TRBV7-3,CASGTGGEETQYF,TGTGCCAGCGGGACAGGGGGAGAGGAGACCCAGTACTTC
NA,NA,TRBJ1-2,TRBV6-5,CASSPGGSDYGYTF,TGTGCCAGCAGCCCCGGGGGATCGGACTATGGCTACACCTTC
NA,NA,TRBJ2-5,TRBV7-3,CASSTRQGGTQYF,TGTGCCAGCAGCACCCGTCAGGGGGGGACCCAGTACTTC
NA,NA,TRBJ2-7,TRBV6-2/TRBV6-3,CASSYSHSGYYEQYF,TGTGCCAGCAGTTATTCCCACTCCGGGTACTACGAGCAGTACTTC
NA,NA,TRBJ1-5,TRBV19,CASQGLDQPQHF,TGTGCCAGCCAGGGGCTGGATCAGCCCCAGCATTTT
TRBD1,NA,TRBJ1-2,TRBV7-8,CASSLAETGSYGYTF,TGTGCCAGCAGCTTAGCGGAGACAGGGTCGTATGGCTACACCTTC
TRBD1,NA,TRBJ2-7,TRBV15,CATSGRQGQVEQYF,TGTGCCACCAGCGGAAGACAGGGACAGGTTGAGCAGTACTTC
NA,NA,TRBJ2-7,TRBV10-3,CAIGDLSYEQYF,TGTGCCATCGGAGACTTATCCTACGAGCAGTACTTC
TRBD1,NA,TRBJ2-2,TRBV10-3,CAISDRGNTGELFF,TGTGCCATCTCTGACAGGGGGAACACCGGGGAGCTGTTTTTT
NA,NA,TRBJ1-1,TRBV10-1,CASSGDTTEAFF,TGCGCCAGCAGCGGGGATACGACTGAAGCTTTCTTT
TRBD2,NA,TRBJ2-1,TRBV19,CASRSHGTSGYNEQFF,TGTGCCAGTAGGAGTCACGGGACTAGCGGTTACAATGAGCAGTTCTTC
NA,NA,TRBJ2-7,TRBV7-6,CASSLGAENYEQYF,TGTGCCAGCAGCTTAGGAGCGGAGAACTACGAGCAGTACTTC
TRBD1,NA,TRBJ1-2,TRBV25-1,CASSEPGQGGIYGYTF,TGTGCCAGCAGTGAACCCGGACAGGGGGGTATCTATGGCTACACCTTC
NA,NA,TRBJ2-5,TRBV6-5,CASSQIQTQYF,TGTGCCAGCAGTCAGATTCAGACCCAGTACTTC
NA,once,TRBJ2-3,TRBV10-1,CASSYAAAGGDTQYF,TGCGCCAGCAGTTACGCGGCCGCCGGAGGGGATACGCAGTATTTT
NA,once,TRBJ2-1,TRBV15,CATSRDRSNEQFF,TGTGCCACCAGCAGAGATCGGAGCAATGAGCAGTTCTTC
NA,NA,TRBJ2-3,TRBV5-5,CASSLVRQASTDTQYF,TGTGCCAGCAGCTTGGTTCGGCAGGCTAGCACAGATACGCAGTATTTT
NA,NA,TRBJ2-3,TRBV9,CASSPRAPIGSDTQYF,TGTGCCAGCAGCCCGCGGGCTCCAATCGGTAGCGATACGCAGTATTTT
NA,NA,TRBJ1-6,TRBV27,CASSRHVGASSYNSPLHF,TGTGCCAGCAGCCGACATGTAGGGGCGAGCTCCTATAATTCACCCCTCCACTTT
TRBD2,NA,TRBJ2-7,TRBV6-5,CASRPGGVSSYEQYF,TGTGCCAGCAGACCCGGGGGGGTTAGCTCCTACGAGCAGTACTTC
NA,once,TRBJ2-1,TRBV11-2,CASSFGRGSYNEQFF,TGTGCCAGCAGCTTTGGCCGCGGGTCCTACAATGAGCAGTTCTTC
TRBD2,NA,TRBJ2-7,TRBV29-1,CSATMPTSGRASYEQYF,TGCAGCGCCACAATGCCTACTAGCGGGAGGGCCTCCTACGAGCAGTACTTC
NA,NA,TRBJ2-2,TRBV5-4,CASSKTRTGELFF,TGTGCCAGCAGCAAGACTAGGACCGGGGAGCTGTTTTTT